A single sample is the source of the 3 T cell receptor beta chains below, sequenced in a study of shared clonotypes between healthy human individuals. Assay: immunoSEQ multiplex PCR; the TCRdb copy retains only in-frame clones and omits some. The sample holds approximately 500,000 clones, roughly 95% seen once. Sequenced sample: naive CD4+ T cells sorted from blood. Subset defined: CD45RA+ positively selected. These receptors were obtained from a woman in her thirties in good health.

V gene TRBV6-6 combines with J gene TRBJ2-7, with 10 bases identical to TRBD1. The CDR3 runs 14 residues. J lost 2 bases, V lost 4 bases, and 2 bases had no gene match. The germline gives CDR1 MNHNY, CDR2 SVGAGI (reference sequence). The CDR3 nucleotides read TGTGCCAGCAGTTCCGGACAGGGGGCCTACGAGCAGTACTTC. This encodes CASSSGQGAYEQYF.

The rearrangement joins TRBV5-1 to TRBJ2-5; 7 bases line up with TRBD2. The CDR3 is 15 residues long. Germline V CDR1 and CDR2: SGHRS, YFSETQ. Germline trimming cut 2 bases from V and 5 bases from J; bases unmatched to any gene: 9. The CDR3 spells CASSLAGTGRETQYF. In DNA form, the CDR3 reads TGCGCCAGCAGCTTAGCGGGGACCGGCCGGGAGACCCAGTACTTC. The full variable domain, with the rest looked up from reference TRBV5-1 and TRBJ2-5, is KAGVTQTPRYLIKTRGQQVTLSCSPISGHRSVSWYQQTPGQGLQFLFEYFSETQRNKGNFPGRFSGRQFSNSRSEMNVSTLELGDSALYLCASSLAGTGRETQYFGPGTRLLVL.

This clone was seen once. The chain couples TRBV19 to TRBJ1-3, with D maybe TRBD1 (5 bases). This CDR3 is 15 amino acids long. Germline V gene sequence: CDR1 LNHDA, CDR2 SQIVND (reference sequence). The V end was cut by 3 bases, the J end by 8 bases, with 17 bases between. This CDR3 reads CASSIRTGSWDTIYF. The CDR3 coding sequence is TGTGCCAGTAGTATTCGTACAGGTTCGTGGGACACCATATATTTT.